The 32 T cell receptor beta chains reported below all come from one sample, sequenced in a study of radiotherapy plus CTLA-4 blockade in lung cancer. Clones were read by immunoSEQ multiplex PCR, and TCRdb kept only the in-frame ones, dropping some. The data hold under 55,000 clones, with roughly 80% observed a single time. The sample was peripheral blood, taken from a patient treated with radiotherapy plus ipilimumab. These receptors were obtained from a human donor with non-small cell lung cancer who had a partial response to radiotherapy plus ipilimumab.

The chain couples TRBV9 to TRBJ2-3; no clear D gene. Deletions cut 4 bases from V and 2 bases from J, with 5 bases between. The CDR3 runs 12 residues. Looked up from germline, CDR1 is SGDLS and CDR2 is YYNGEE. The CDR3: CASSPFTDTQYF. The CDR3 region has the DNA TGTGCCAGCAGCCCTTTCACAGATACGCAGTATTTT. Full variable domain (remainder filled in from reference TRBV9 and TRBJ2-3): DSGVTQTPKHLITATGQRVTLRCSPRSGDLSVYWYQQSLDQGLQFLIQYYNGEERAKGNILERFSAQQFPDLHSELNLSSLELGDSALYFCASSPFTDTQYFGPGTRLTVL.

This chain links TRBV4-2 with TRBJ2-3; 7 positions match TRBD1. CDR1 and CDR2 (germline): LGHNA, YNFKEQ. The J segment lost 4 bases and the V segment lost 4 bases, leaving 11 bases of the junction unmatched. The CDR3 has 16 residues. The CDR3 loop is CASSREPGQLPDTQYF. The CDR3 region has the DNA TGTGCCAGCAGCCGTGAACCGGGACAGCTGCCAGATACGCAGTATTTT.

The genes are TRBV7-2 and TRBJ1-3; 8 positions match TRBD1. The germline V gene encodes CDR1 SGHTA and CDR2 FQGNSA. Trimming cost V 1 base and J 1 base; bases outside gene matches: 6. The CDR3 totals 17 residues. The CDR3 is CASSLVGQGTSGNTIYF. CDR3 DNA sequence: TGTGCCAGCAGCTTAGTCGGACAGGGCACTTCTGGAAACACCATATATTTT.

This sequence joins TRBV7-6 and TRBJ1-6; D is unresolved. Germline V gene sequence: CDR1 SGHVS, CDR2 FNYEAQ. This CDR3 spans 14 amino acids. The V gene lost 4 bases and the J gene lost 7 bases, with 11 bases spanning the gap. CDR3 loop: CASSSSRGNSPLHF. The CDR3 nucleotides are TGTGCCAGCAGCTCCTCCCGAGGGAATTCACCCCTCCACTTT.

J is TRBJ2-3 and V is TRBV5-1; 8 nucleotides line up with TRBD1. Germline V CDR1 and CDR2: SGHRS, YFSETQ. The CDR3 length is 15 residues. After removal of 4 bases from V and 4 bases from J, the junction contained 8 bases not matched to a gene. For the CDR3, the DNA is TGCGCCAGCAGCCACGGACAGGGCGGAGCAGATACGCAGTATTTT. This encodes CASSHGQGGADTQYF.

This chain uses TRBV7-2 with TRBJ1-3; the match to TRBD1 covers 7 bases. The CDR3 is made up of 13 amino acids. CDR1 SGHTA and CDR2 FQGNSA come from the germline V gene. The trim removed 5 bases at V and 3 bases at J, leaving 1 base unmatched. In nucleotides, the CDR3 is TGTGCCAGCAGCAACAGGGGTGGAAACACCATATATTTT. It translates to CASSNRGGNTIYF. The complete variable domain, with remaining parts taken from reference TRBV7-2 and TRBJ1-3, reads GAGVSQSPSNKVTEKGKDVELRCDPISGHTALYWYRQSLGQGLEFLIYFQGNSAPDKSGLPSDRFSAERTGGSVSTLTIQRTQQEDSAVYLCASSNRGGNTIYFGEGSWLTVV.

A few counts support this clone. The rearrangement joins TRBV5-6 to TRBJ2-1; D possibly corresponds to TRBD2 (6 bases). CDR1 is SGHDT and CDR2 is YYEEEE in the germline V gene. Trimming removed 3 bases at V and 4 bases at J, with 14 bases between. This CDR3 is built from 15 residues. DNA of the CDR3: TGTGCCAGCAGCTCCGAGCGGACTATTTACAATGAGCAGTTCTTC. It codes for CASSSERTIYNEQFF.

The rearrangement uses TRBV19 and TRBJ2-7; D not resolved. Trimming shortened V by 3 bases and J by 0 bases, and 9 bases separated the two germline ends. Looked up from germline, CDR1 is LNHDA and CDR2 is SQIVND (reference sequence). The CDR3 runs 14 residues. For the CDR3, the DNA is TGTGCCAGTAGTATGACACACCCCTCCTACGAGCAGTACTTC. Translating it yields CASSMTHPSYEQYF.

CDR3 in amino acids: CASSMGLAPSYEQYF. The CDR3 DNA reads TGTGCCAGTAGTATGGGCCTAGCGCCTTCCTACGAGCAGTACTTC. The chain couples TRBV19 to TRBJ2-7, with D perhaps TRBD2 (6 bases). With 3 bases removed from V and 1 base from J, the gap between germline ends came to 13 bases. The CDR3 loop spans 15 amino acids. Germline assignment: CDR1 LNHDA and CDR2 SQIVND (reference sequence).

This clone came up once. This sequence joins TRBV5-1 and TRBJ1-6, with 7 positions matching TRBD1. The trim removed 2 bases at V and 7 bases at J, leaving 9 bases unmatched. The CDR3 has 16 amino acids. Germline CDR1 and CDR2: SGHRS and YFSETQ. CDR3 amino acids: CASSFVGGAENSPLHF. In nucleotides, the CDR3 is TGCGCCAGCAGCTTTGTAGGGGGCGCGGAGAATTCACCCCTCCACTTT. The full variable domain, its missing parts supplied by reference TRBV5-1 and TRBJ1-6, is KAGVTQTPRYLIKTRGQQVTLSCSPISGHRSVSWYQQTPGQGLQFLFEYFSETQRNKGNFPGRFSGRQFSNSRSEMNVSTLELGDSALYLCASSFVGGAENSPLHFGNGTRLTVT.

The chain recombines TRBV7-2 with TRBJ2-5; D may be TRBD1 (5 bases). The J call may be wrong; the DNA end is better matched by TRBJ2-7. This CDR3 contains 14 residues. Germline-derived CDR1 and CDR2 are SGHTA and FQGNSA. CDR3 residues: CASTPARASYEQYF. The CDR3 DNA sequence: TGTGCCAGCACCCCGGCCAGGGCCTCCTACGAGCAGTACTTC.

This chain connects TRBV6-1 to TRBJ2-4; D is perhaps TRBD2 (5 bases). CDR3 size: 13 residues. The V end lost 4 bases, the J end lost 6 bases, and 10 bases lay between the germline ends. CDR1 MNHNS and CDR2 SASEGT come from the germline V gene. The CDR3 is CASSGGLGNIQYF. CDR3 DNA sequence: TGTGCCAGCAGTGGCGGACTGGGAAACATTCAGTACTTC.

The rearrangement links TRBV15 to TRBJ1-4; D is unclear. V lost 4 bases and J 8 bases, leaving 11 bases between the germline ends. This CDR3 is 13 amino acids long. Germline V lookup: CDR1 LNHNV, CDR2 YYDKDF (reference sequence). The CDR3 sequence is CATSKGDPEKLFF. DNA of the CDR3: TGTGCCACCAGCAAGGGAGATCCCGAAAAACTGTTTTTT.

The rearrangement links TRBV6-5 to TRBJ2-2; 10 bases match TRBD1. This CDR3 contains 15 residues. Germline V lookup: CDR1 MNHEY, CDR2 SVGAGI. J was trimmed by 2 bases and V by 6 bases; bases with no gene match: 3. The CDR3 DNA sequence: TGTGCCAGCAGCGGACAGGGGGTTAACACCGGGGAGCTGTTTTTT. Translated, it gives CASSGQGVNTGELFF.

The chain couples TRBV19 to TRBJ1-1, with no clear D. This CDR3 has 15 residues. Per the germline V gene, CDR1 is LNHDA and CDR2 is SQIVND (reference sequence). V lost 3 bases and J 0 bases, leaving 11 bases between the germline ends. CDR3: CASSIRPGMNTEAFF. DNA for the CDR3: TGTGCCAGTAGTATCCGGCCAGGAATGAACACTGAAGCTTTCTTT.

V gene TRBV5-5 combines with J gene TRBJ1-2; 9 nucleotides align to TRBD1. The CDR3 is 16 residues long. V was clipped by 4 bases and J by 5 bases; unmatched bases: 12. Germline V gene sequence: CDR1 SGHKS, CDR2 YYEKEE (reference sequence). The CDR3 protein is CASSGTGIAGSYGYTF. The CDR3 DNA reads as TGTGCCAGCAGCGGGACAGGGATCGCCGGTAGTTATGGCTACACCTTC.

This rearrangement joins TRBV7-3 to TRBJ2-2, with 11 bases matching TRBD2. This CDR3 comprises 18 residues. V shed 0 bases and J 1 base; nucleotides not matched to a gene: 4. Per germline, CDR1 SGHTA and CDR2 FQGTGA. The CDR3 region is CASSLTRLAGRNTGELFF. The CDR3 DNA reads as TGTGCCAGCAGCTTAACCCGACTAGCGGGGAGGAACACCGGGGAGCTGTTTTTT.

The CDR3: CASSQEGSSYNEQFF. The CDR3 DNA reads TGCGCCAGCAGCCAAGAGGGGAGCTCCTACAATGAGCAGTTCTTC. The chain is built from TRBV4-1 and TRBJ2-1; D is possibly TRBD2 (5 bases). Germline V gives CDR1 MGHRA, CDR2 YSYEKL. This CDR3 comprises 15 residues. Trimming took off 0 bases at V and 0 bases at J, with 6 bases between the two ends.

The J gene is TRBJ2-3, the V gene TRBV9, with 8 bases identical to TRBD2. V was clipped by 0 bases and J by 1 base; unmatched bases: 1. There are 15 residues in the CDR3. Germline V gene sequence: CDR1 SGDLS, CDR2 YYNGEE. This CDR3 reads CASSVAGGGTDTQYF. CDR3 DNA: TGTGCCAGCAGCGTAGCGGGGGGGGGCACAGATACGCAGTATTTT.

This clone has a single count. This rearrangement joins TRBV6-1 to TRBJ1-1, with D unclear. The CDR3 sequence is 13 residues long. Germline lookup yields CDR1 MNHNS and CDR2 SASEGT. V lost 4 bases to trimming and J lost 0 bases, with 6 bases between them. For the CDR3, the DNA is TGTGCCAGCAGTGCAACAGTGAACACTGAAGCTTTCTTT. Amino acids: CASSATVNTEAFF.

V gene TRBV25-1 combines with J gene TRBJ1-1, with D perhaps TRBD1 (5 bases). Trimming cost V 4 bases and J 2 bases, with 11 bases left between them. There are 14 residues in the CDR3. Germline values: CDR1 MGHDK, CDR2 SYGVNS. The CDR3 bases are TGTGCCAGCAGTGGTACAGGATCTAACACTGAAGCTTTCTTT. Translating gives CASSGTGSNTEAFF.

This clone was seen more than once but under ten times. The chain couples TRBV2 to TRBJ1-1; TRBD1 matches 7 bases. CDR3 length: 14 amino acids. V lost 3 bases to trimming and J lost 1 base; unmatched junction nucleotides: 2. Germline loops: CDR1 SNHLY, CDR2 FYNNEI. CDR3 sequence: CASSEGQTNTEAFF. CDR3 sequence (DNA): TGTGCCAGCAGTGAGGGACAGACGAACACTGAAGCTTTCTTT.

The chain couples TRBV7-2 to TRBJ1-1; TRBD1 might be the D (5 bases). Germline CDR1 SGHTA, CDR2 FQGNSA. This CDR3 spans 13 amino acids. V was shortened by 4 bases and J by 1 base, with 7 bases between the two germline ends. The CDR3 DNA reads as TGTGCCAGCAGCTCCCAGGGGAACACTGAAGCTTTCTTT. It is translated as CASSSQGNTEAFF.

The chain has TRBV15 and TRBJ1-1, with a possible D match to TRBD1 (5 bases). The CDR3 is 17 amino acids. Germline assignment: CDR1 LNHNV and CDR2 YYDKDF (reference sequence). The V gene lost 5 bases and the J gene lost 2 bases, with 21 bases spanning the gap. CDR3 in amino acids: CATSGLGTVRGNTEAFF. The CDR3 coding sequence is TGTGCCACCAGCGGACTAGGGACGGTGAGGGGCAACACTGAAGCTTTCTTT.

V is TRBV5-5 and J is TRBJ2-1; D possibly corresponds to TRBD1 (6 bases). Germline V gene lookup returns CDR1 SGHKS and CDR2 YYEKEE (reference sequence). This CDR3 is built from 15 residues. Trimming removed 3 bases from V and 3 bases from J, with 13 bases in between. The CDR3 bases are TGTGCCAGCAGCTCCGGGGACACCAACTACAATGAGCAGTTCTTC. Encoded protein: CASSSGDTNYNEQFF.

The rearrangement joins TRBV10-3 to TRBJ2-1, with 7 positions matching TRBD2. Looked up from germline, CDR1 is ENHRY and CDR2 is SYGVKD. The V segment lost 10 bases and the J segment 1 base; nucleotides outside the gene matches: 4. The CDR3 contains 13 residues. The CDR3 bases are TGTGCCACAAGCGGGGAGTCCTACAATGAGCAGTTCTTC. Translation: CATSGESYNEQFF.

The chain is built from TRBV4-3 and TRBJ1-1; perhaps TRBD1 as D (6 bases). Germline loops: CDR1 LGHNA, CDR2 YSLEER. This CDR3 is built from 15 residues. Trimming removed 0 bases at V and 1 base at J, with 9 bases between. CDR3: CASSQDETGNTEAFF. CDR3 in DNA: TGCGCCAGCAGCCAAGATGAGACAGGGAACACTGAAGCTTTCTTT.

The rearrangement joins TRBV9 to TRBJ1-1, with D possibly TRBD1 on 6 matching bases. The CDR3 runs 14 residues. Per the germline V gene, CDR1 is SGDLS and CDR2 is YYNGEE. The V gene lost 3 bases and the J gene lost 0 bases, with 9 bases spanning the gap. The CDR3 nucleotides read TGTGCCAGCAGCGCGACAGGACTGAACACTGAAGCTTTCTTT. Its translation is CASSATGLNTEAFF.

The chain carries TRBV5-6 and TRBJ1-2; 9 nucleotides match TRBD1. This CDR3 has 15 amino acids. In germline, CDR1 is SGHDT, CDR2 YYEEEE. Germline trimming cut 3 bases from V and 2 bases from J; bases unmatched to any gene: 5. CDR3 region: CASSSPGQGNYGYTF. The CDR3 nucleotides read TGTGCCAGCAGCTCCCCCGGACAGGGGAACTATGGCTACACCTTC. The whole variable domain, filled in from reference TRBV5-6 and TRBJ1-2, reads DAGVTQSPTHLIKTRGQQVTLRCSPKSGHDTVSWYQQALGQGPQFIFQYYEEEERQRGNFPDRFSGHQFPNYSSELNVNALLLGDSALYLCASSSPGQGNYGYTFGSGTRLTVV.

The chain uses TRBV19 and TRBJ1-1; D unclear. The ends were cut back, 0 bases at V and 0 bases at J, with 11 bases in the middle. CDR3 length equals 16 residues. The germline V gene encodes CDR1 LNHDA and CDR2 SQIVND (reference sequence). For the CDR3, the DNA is TGTGCCAGTAGTATAGATGGAGCGGCTATGAACACTGAAGCTTTCTTT. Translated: CASSIDGAAMNTEAFF.

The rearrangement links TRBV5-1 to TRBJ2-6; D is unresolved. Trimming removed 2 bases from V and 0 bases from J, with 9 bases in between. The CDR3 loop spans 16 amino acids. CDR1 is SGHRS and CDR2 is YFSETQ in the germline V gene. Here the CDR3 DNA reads TGCGCCAGCAGCTTAGCAGCGTTCTCTGGGGCCAACGTCCTGACTTTC. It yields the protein CASSLAAFSGANVLTF. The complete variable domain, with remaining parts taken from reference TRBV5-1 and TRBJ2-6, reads KAGVTQTPRYLIKTRGQQVTLSCSPISGHRSVSWYQQTPGQGLQFLFEYFSETQRNKGNFPGRFSGRQFSNSRSEMNVSTLELGDSALYLCASSLAAFSGANVLTFGAGSRLTVL.

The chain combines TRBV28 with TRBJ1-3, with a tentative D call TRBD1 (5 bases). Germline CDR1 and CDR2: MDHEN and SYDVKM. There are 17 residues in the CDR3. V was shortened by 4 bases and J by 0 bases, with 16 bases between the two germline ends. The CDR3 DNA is TGTGCCAGCAGTTCTCAATTGGGGCGACCCTCTGGAAACACCATATATTTT. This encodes CASSSQLGRPSGNTIYF.